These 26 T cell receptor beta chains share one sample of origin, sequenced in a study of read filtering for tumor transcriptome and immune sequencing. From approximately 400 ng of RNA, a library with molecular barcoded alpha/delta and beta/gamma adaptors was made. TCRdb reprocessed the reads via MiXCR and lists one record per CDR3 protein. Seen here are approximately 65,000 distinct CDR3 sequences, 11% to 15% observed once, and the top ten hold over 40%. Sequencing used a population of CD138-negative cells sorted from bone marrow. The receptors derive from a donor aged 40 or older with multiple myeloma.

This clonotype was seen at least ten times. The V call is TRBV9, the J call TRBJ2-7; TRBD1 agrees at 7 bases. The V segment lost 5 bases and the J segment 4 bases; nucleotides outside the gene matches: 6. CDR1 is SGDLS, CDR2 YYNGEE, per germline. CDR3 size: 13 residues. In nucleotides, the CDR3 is TGTGCCAGCAGTGGGACAGCCGCTTACGAGCAGTACTTC. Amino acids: CASSGTAAYEQYF.

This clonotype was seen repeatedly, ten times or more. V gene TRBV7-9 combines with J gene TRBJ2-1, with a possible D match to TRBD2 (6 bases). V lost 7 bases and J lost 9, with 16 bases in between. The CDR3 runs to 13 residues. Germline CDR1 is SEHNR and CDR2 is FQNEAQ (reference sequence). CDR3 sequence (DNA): TGTGCCAGCACACTAGCCTCCCCGATTGAGCAGTTCTTC. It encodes CASTLASPIEQFF.

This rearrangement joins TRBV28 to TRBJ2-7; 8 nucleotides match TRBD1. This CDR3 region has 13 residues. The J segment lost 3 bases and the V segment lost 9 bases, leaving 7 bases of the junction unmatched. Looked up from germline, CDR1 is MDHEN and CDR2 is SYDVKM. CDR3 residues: CASGQGQLYEQYF. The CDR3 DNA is TGTGCCAGTGGACAGGGACAACTCTACGAGCAGTACTTC.

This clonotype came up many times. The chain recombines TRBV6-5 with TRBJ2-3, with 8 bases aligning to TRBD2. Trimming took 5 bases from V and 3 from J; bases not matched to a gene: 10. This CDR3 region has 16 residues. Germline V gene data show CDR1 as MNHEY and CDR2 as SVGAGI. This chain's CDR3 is CASSVTGTRSTDTQYF. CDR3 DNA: TGTGCCAGCAGTGTAACCGGGACTAGGTCAACAGATACGCAGTATTTT.

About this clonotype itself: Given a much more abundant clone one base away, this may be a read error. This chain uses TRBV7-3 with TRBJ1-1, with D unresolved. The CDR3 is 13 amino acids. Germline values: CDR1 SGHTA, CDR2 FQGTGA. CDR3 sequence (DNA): TGTGCTAGCAGCGTGAACATGAACACTGAAGCTTTCTTT. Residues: CASSVNMNTEAFF.

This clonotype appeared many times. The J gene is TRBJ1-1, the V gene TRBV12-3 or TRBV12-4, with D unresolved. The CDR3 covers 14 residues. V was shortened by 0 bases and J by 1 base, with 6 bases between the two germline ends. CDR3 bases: TGTGCCAGCAGTTTAGCGGCAGCGAACACTGAAGCTTTCTTT. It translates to CASSLAAANTEAFF.

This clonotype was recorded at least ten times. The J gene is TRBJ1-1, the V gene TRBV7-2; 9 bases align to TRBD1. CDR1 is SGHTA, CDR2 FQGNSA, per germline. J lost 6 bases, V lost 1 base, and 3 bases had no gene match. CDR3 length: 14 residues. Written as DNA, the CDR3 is TGTGCCAGCAGCTTAGGGTACAGGGGGCCTGAAGCTTTCTTT. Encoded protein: CASSLGYRGPEAFF. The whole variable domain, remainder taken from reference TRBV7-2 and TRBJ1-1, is GAGVSQSPSNKVTEKGKDVELRCDPISGHTALYWYRQSLGQGLEFLIYFQGNSAPDKSGLPSDRFSAERTGGSVSTLTIQRTQQEDSAVYLCASSLGYRGPEAFFGQGTRLTVV.

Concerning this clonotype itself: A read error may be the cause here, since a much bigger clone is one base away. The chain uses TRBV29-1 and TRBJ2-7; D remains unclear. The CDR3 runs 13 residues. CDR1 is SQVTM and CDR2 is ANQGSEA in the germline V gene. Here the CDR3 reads CSVESTRSYEQCF. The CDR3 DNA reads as TGCAGCGTCGAGTCAACCCGCTCCTACGAGCAGTGCTTC.

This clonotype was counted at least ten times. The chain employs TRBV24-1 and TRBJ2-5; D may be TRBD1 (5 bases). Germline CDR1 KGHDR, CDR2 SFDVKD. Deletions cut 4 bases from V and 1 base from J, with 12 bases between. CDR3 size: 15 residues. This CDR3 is CATSDGYRFQETQYF. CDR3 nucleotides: TGTGCCACCAGTGACGGTTACAGGTTCCAAGAGACCCAGTACTTC.

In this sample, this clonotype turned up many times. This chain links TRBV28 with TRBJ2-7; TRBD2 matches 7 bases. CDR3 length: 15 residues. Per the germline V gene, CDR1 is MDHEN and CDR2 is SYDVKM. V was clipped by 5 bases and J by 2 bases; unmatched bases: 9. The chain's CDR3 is CASSVGLGGAYEQYF. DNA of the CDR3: TGTGCCAGCAGTGTGGGGCTGGGGGGGGCCTACGAGCAGTACTTC.

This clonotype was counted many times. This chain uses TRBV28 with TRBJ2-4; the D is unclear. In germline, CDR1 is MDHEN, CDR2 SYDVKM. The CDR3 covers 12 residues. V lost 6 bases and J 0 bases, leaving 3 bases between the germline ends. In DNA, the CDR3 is TGTGCCAGCAGGGGAGCCAAAAACATTCAGTACTTC. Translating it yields CASRGAKNIQYF.

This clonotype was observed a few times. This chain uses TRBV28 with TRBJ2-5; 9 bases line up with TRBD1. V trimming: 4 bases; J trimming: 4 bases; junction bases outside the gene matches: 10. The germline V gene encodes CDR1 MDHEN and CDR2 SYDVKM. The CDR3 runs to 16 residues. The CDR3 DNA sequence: TGTGCCAGCAGTTCCCCGATGGGACAGGGATTAGAGACCCAGTACTTC. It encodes CASSSPMGQGLETQYF.

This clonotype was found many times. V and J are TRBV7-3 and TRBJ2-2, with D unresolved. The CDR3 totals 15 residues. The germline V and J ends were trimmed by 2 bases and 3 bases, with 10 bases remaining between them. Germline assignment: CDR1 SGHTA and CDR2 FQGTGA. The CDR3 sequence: CASSLGPVDTGELFF. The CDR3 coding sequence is TGTGCCAGCAGCTTAGGCCCAGTGGACACCGGGGAGCTGTTTTTT.

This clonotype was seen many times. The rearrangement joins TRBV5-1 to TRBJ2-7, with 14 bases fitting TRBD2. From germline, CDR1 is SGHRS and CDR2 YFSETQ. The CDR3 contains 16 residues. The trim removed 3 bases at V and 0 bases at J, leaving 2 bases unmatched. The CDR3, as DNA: TGCGCCAGCAGCTACGGGACTAGCGGGAGCTCCTACGAGCAGTACTTC. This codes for CASSYGTSGSSYEQYF.

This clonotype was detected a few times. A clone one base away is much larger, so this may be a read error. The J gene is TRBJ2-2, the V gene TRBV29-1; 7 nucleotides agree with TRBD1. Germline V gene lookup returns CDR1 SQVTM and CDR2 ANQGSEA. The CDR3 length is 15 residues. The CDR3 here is CGVEQGGRYTGELFF. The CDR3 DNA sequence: TGCGGCGTTGAACAAGGGGGCCGCTACACCGGGGAGCTGTTTTTT.

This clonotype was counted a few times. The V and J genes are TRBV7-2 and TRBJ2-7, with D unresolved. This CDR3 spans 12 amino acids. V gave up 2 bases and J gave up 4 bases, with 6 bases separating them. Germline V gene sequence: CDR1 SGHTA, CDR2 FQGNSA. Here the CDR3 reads CASSLKGYEQYF. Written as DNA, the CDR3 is TGTGCCAGCAGCTTAAAAGGGTACGAGCAGTACTTC.

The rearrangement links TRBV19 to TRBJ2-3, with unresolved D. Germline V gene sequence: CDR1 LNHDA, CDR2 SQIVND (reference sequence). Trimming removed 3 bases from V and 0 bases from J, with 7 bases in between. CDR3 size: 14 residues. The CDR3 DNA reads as TGTGCCAGTAGTATTGACGGGAGCACAGATACGCAGTATTTT. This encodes CASSIDGSTDTQYF.

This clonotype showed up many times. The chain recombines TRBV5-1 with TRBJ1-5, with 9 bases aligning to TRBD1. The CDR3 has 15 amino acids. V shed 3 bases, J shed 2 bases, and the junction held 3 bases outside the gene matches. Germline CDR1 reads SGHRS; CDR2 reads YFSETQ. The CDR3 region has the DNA TGCGCCAGCAGCTGGACAGGGGATGGCAATCAGCCCCAGCATTTT. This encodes CASSWTGDGNQPQHF.

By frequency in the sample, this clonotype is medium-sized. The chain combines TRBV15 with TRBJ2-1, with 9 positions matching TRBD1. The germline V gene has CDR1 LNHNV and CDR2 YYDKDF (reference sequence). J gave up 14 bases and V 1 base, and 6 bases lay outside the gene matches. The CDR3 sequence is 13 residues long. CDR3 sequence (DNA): TGTGCCACCAGCAGAGCGCGAGGGGACAGGGAGTTCTTC. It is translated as CATSRARGDREFF.

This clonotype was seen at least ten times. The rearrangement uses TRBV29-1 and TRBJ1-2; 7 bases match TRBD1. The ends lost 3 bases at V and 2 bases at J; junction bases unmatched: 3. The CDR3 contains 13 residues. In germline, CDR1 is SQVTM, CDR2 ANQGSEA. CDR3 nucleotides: TGCAGCGTTGAGGAGGGGGCGAACTATGGCTACACCTTC. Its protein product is CSVEEGANYGYTF.

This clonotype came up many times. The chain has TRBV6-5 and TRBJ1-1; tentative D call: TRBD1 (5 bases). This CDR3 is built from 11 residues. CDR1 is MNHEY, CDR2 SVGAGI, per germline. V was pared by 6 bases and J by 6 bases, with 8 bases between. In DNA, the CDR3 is TGTGCCAGCAGGCGGACATCTGAAGCTTTCTTT. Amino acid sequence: CASRRTSEAFF.

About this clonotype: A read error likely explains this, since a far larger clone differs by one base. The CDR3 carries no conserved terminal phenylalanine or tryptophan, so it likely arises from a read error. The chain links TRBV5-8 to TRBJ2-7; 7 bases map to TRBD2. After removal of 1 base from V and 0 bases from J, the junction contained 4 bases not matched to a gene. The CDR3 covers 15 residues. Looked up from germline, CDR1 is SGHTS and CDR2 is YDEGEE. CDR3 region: CASSLLWEGSYEQYS. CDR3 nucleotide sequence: TGTGCCAGCAGCTTGTTGTGGGAGGGCTCCTACGAGCAGTACTCC.

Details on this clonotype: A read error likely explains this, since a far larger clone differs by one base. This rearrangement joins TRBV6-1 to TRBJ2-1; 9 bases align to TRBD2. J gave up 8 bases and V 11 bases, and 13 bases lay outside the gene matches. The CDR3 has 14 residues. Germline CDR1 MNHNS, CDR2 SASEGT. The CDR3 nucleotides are TGTGCCGGCGTCCCTAGCGGGAACAGGGATGAGCAGTTCTTC. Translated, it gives CAGVPSGNRDEQFF.

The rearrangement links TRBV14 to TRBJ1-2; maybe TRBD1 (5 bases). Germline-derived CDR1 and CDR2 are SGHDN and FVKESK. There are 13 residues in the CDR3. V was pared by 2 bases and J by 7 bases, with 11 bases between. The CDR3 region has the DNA TGTGCCAGCAGCCAATACAGGAATGGTGGCTACACCTTC. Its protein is CASSQYRNGGYTF.

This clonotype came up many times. CDR3 region: CASSLLRVGVYEQYF. CDR3 bases: TGTGCCAGCAGTTTATTGCGCGTCGGGGTCTACGAGCAGTACTTC. This chain links TRBV28 with TRBJ2-7, with D possibly matching TRBD2 (5 bases). V lost 1 base and J lost 3, with 13 bases in between. CDR1 is MDHEN, CDR2 SYDVKM, per germline. CDR3 length: 15 residues. The full variable domain, its missing parts supplied by reference TRBV28 and TRBJ2-7, is DVKVTQSSRYLVKRTGEKVFLECVQDMDHENMFWYRQDPGLGLRLIYFSYDVKMKEKGDIPEGYSVSREKKERFSLILESASTNQTSMYLCASSLLRVGVYEQYFGPGTRLTVT.

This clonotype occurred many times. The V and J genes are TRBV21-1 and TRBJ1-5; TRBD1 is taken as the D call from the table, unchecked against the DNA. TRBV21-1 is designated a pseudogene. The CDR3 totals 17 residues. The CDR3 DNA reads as TGTGCCAGCAGCAAAGGGGGCAGGGGAAAGGACGATCAGCCCCAGCATTTT. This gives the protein CASSKGGRGKDDQPQHF.